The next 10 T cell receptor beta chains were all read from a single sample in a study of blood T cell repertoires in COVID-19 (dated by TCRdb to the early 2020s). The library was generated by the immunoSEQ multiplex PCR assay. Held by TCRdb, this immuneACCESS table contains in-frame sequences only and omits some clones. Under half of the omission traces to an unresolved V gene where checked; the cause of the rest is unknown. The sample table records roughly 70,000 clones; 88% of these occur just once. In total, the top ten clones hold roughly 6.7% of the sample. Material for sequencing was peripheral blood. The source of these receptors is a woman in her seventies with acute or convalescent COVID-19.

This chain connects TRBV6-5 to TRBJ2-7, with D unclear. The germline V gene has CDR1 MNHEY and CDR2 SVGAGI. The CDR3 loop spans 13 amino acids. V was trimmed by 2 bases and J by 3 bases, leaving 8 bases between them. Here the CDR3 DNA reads TGTGCCAGCAGTTACGGCAAGTTCTACGAGCAGTACTTC. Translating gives CASSYGKFYEQYF.

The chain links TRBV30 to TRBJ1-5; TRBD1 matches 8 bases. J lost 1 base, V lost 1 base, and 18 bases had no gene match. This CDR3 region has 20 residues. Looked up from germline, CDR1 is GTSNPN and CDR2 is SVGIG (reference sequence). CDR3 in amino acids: CAWSGPRSDRVGGSNQPQHF. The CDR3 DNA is TGTGCCTGGAGTGGCCCTCGATCGGACAGGGTTGGGGGGAGCAATCAGCCCCAGCATTTT.

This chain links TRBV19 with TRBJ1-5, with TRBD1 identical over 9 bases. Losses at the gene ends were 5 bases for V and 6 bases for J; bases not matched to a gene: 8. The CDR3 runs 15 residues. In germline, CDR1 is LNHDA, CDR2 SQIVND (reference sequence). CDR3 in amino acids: CASSPITGGLQPQHF. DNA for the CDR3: TGTGCCAGTAGTCCAATCACAGGGGGCCTTCAGCCCCAGCATTTT.

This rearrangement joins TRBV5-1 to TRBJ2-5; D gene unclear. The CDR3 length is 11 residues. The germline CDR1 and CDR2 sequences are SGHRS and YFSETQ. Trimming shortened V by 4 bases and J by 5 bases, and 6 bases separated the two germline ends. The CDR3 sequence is CASSELETQYF. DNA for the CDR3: TGCGCCAGCAGCGAGTTGGAGACCCAGTACTTC.

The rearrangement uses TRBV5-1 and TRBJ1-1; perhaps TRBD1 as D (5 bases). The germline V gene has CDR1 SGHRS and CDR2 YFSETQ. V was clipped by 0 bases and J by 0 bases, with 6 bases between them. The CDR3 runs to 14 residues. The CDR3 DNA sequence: TGCGCCAGCAGCTTGGAGGGGATGAACACTGAAGCTTTCTTT. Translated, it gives CASSLEGMNTEAFF.

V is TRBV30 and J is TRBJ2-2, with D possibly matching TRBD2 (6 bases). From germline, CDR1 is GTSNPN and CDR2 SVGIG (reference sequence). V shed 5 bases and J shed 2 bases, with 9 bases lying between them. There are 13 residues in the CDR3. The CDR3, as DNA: TGTGCCTGGGTCGGGGGTAACACCGGGGAGCTGTTTTTT. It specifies CAWVGGNTGELFF.

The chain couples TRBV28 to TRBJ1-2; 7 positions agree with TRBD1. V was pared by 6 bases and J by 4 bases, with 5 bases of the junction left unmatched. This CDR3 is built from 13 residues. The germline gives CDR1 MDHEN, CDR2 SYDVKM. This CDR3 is CASSPTGRYGYTF. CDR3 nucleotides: TGTGCCAGCAGCCCGACAGGGCGCTATGGCTACACCTTC.

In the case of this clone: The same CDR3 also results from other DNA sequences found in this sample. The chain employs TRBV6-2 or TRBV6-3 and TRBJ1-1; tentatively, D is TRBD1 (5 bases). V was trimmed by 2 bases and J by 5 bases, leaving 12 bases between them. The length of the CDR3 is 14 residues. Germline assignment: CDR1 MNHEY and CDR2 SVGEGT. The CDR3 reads CASSYQRGGTEAFF. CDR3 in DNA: TGTGCCAGCAGTTACCAGAGGGGAGGAACTGAAGCTTTCTTT.

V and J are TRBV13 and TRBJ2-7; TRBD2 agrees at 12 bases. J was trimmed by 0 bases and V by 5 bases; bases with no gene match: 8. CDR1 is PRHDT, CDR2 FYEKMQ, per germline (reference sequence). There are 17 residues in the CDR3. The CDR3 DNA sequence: TGTGCCAGCAGCCAGACTCTAGCGGGGGGGTCCTCCTACGAGCAGTACTTC. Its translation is CASSQTLAGGSSYEQYF. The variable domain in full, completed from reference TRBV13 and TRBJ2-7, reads AAGVIQSPRHLIKEKRETATLKCYPIPRHDTVYWYQQGPGQDPQFLISFYEKMQSDKGSIPDRFSAQQFSDYHSELNMSSLELGDSALYFCASSQTLAGGSSYEQYFGPGTRLTVT.

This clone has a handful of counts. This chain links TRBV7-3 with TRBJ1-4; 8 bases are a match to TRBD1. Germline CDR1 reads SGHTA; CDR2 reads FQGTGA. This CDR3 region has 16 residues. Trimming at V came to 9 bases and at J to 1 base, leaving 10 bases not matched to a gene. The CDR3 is CASSPSGGETNEKLFF. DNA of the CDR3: TGTGCCAGTAGCCCGTCAGGGGGCGAAACTAATGAAAAACTGTTTTTT.